The 10 T cell receptor beta chains given below trace back to one sample, sequenced in a study of blood T cells in healthy people across ages. Using a J-beta primer mix together with a sample-barcoded 5' primer, a second PCR was run for about 7 to 12 cycles. From the 5' RACE reads, TCRdb called clonotypes with MiXCR, one entry per CDR3 protein. There are hundreds of thousands of distinct CDR3 sequences in the sample; about a fifth occur only once, and around a fifth lies in the top ten. Material: blood. The receptors were sampled from a man between 65 and 85 years old in good health.

The chain joins TRBV19 to TRBJ1-2; D not certain. V was clipped by 10 bases and J by 2 bases, with 11 bases between them. CDR1 and CDR2 from the germline V gene are LNHDA and SQIVND (reference sequence). This CDR3 is built from 12 residues. CDR3 in DNA: TGTGCCACTGGCAGCGCCAACTATGGCTACACCTTC. This sequence encodes CATGSANYGYTF.

The gene calls are TRBV7-9 and TRBJ2-3; TRBD1 might be the D (6 bases). The germline gives CDR1 SEHNR, CDR2 FQNEAQ (reference sequence). Trimming shortened V by 6 bases and J by 1 base, and 17 bases separated the two germline ends. The length of the CDR3 is 16 residues. CDR3 loop: CASRTPGQRGTDTQYF. The CDR3 DNA follows: TGTGCCAGCAGGACGCCCGGACAGCGTGGCACAGATACGCAGTATTTT. The variable domain in full, with the rest retrieved from reference TRBV7-9 and TRBJ2-3, is DTGVSQNPRHKITKRGQNVTFRCDPISEHNRLYWYRQTLGQGPEFLTYFQNEAQLEKSRLLSDRFSAERPKGSFSTLEIQRTEQGDSAMYLCASRTPGQRGTDTQYFGPGTRLTVL.

V usage is TRBV19 and J usage is TRBJ1-1; D is undetermined. V lost 4 bases, J lost 10 bases, and 16 bases lay in between. This CDR3 has 13 amino acids. Germline V gives CDR1 LNHDA, CDR2 SQIVND (reference sequence). The CDR3 DNA is TGTGCCAGTAGTACGACTGGGCTTTCAGTAGCTTTCTTT. Its translation: CASSTTGLSVAFF. Drawing the rest from reference TRBV19 and TRBJ1-1, the complete variable domain is DGGITQSPKYLFRKEGQNVTLSCEQNLNHDAMYWYRQDPGQGLRLIYYSQIVNDFQKGDIAEGYSVSREKKESFPLTVTSAQKNPTAFYLCASSTTGLSVAFFGQGTRLTVV.

The chain couples TRBV3-1 to TRBJ2-3; D possibly corresponds to TRBD2 (5 bases). CDR1 is LGHDT and CDR2 is YNNKEL in the germline V gene (reference sequence). Trimming left V 0 bases short and J 4 bases short, with 14 bases between. This CDR3 has 16 residues. CDR3 coding DNA: TGTGCCAGCAGCCAAGATTTGCGGCCCGGGGCAGATACGCAGTATTTT. Its protein product is CASSQDLRPGADTQYF.

V gene TRBV18 combines with J gene TRBJ1-1; D is perhaps TRBD1 (6 bases). Germline values: CDR1 KGHSH, CDR2 LQKENI. V lost 0 bases and J lost 6, with 14 bases in between. This CDR3 is 15 amino acids long. The CDR3 sequence is CASSPPLRRGSEAFF. The CDR3 DNA follows: TGTGCCAGCTCACCACCCCTCCGCAGGGGCTCTGAAGCTTTCTTT.

The table lists this clonotype with a few counts. The V call is TRBV28, the J call TRBJ2-7; 7 nucleotides match TRBD1. Unmatched junction bases numbered 5, after V lost 3 bases and J lost 0 bases. CDR1 is MDHEN, CDR2 SYDVKM, per germline. CDR3 length: 15 residues. This CDR3 reads CASSFWSGGSYEQYF. The CDR3 DNA reads as TGTGCCAGCAGTTTTTGGTCAGGGGGCTCCTACGAGCAGTACTTC.

The CDR3 protein is CASSLLGKETQYF. The CDR3 DNA is TGCGCCAGCAGCTTGCTGGGTAAAGAGACCCAGTACTTC. V gene TRBV5-1 combines with J gene TRBJ2-5; D uncertain. V gave up 1 base and J gave up 3 bases, with 7 bases separating them. The CDR3 loop spans 13 amino acids. Germline CDR1 SGHRS, CDR2 YFSETQ.

This clonotype was seen only a few times. The rearrangement links TRBV20-1 to TRBJ2-1; the match to TRBD2 covers 13 bases. The ends lost 6 bases at V and 6 bases at J; junction bases unmatched: 5. The length of the CDR3 is 14 residues. Per the germline V gene, CDR1 is DFQATT and CDR2 is SNEGSKA (reference sequence). CDR3 sequence: CSAHTSGGANEQFF. CDR3 nucleotides: TGCAGTGCCCACACTAGCGGGGGGGCCAATGAGCAGTTCTTC.

This clonotype was seen only a few times. V is TRBV20-1 and J is TRBJ1-2, with D unresolved. V lost 4 bases and J 0 bases, leaving 18 bases between the germline ends. Looked up from germline, CDR1 is DFQATT and CDR2 is SNEGSKA (reference sequence). This CDR3 comprises 16 residues. The CDR3 nucleotides are TGCAGTGCTACCCCACTACAGATGGGCTCTAACTATGGCTACACCTTC. Its protein is CSATPLQMGSNYGYTF.

This clonotype was detected only a few times. The chain has TRBV29-1 and TRBJ1-1; no clear D gene. V lost 7 bases and J 0 bases, leaving 6 bases between the germline ends. Germline V gene data show CDR1 as SQVTM and CDR2 as ANQGSEA. This CDR3 has 11 amino acids. This CDR3 is CSGYMNTEAFF. The CDR3 nucleotides are TGCAGCGGCTACATGAACACTGAAGCTTTCTTT.